Reported below is one TCR beta chain. This sample is drawn from a study of blood T cell repertoires in COVID-19. TCRdb's copy holds only in-frame clones and misses some; the assay was immunoSEQ multiplex PCR. The sample contains 300,000 to 400,000 clones, roughly 87% of which appear only once. Germline-derived CDR1 and CDR2 are MGHRA and YSYEKL. The CDR3 spans 16 residues. V shed 5 bases and J shed 0 bases, with 14 bases lying between them. This sequence was found in a woman in her 30s who had recovered from COVID-19. The chain has TRBV4-1 and TRBJ2-4; a possible D gene is TRBD2 (6 bases). Input material: PBMCs or T cells enriched from blood (not recorded which). In DNA, the CDR3 is TGCGCCAGCAGCGGGGGACTCGGGCTAGCCAAAAACATTCAGTACTTC. Protein: CASSGGLGLAKNIQYF.